This T cell receptor (beta chain) originates from a study of blood T cell repertoires in COVID-19 (TCRdb year 2020). The study in broad terms: Samples covering the acute and convalescent phases of COVID-19 were provided by collaborators in the United States, Italy and Spain. The prospective study material was composed of cDNA or gDNA derived from T cells, B-cell-depleted T cells, or PBMCs. Subjects who had been exposed to COVID-19, were actively infected with it, or had recovered from it provided the deeply sampled blood TCRbeta repertoires that made up the dataset. The repertoires were released in a freely available public database meant as a resource for research on the immune response to SARS-CoV-2. Samples were obtained from the ongoing ImmuneRACE study (first 160 participants) and from 1,254 subjects provided by 6 global collaborators. Sample metadata almost always included a de-identified subject ID, COVID-19 status, age in years and sex. Where HLA class I and class II types were available, the types were taken from metadata supplied by the sample provider, not from assay-based typing.

TCRbeta CDR3 regions were amplified from genomic DNA by means of the immunoSEQ Assay, a bias-controlled multiplex PCR. Turning to the authors' computational methods: The number of nucleated cells in each sample was estimated by amplification of reference gene primers within the assay. Sequence reads were collapsed and filtered to measure the absolute abundance of every unique TCRbeta CDR3 rearrangement. For each sample, productive Simpson clonality was calculated by taking the square root of Simpson's diversity index across productive rearrangements. The source is immuneACCESS, and TCRdb retained only in-frame sequences with V and J called. Part of the clones is not carried over; for the studies checked, unresolved V genes explain less than half of this, and the remainder is unexplained. The V and J calls and clone size come from that table; D and trimming were worked out from the DNA. The sample table holds under 65,000 clones, of which 82% were seen once. The ten largest clonotypes hold around 22% of the sample.

Overall results and qualifications from the work: How much clinical and demographic metadata was included differed by source and by participant, and the metadata was provided uncurated.

V loses 7 bases of germline sequence and J loses 6 bases, and the interval between the two ends is 16 bases. From cysteine to phenylalanine, the CDR3 is 14 amino acids long. Just CDR3 DNA is preserved here, 42 bases in frame from base 1. From the germline V gene (reference sequence), CDR1 is LNHDA and CDR2 is SQIVND. A remark on this clone: Its antigen is unknown. The input lacks base qualities; no much larger clone sits a single base away.

Collaborating institutions collected whole blood in K2EDTA tubes following their own protocols. Collaborator samples were shipped for TCRbeta analysis as frozen whole blood, isolated PBMCs, or DNA extracted from either sample type. Material for sequencing was peripheral blood. The TCR comes from a woman in her fifties or sixties with acute or convalescent COVID-19. The rearranged segments are TRBV19 and TRBJ1-5; possibly the D gene is TRBD1, per 5 matching bases. The nucleotide sequence reads TGTGCCAGTAATGGGGGGGAGTGGGGTCAGCCCCAGCATTTT. Translation gives CASNGGEWGQPQHF.